The entry below describes one T cell receptor (beta chain). The antigen is unknown. In the PCR, 60 Vbeta and 13 Jbeta primers were used. Assay: immunoSEQ multiplex PCR; the TCRdb copy retains only in-frame clones and omits some. The sample carries approximately 270,000 clones, around 80% recorded once. Trimming removed 5 bases from V and 2 bases from J; junction bases left unmatched: 13. From germline, CDR1 is SGDLS and CDR2 YYNGEE. The CDR3 has 16 residues. This record belongs to a study of cytomegalovirus exposure and HLA in healthy donors. Study conclusions and caveats: On later analysis, the bulk of CMV-associated TCR beta chains appeared to be HLA-restricted.

The receptor was derived from a girl aged 2-15 years in good health and CMV-seronegative. Material: PBMCs. J is TRBJ2-7 and V is TRBV9, with 7 nucleotides matching TRBD2. DNA for the CDR3: TGTGCCAGCAGACTGACCCCTCCAGGGAGGGCCTACGAGCAGTACTTC. This sequence encodes CASRLTPPGRAYEQYF.